Listed below are T cell receptor beta chains from one sample, sequenced in a study of shared clonotypes between healthy human individuals. Measured with immunoSEQ multiplex PCR; TCRdb has only the in-frame clones, and not every one. The data hold around 1 million clones, with around three quarters observed a single time. The source material was memory CD4+ T cells sorted from blood. These receptors were taken from a man between 18 and 29 years old in good health. Both conserved end residues are part of each CDR3.

V | CDR3
TRBV7-9 | CASSRFVPGQGTSCEQYF
TRBV5-1 | CASSLEWGNTEAFF
TRBV5-5 | CASSLRDIDPLHF
TRBV7-2 | CASSCRGGEQFF
TRBV5-6 | CASSLTSASGLYEQYF
TRBV7-9 | CASRGVGLNEQFF
TRBV27 | CASSLLGNTEAFF
TRBV27 | CASTLRGADTQYF
TRBV7-9 | CASSLIGGRGRETQYF
TRBV7-9 | CASSLEGFDGYTF
TRBV6-1 | CASSEVPPGRGRDEQYF
TRBV28 | CASSLQGGYGYTF
TRBV7-8 | CASSLAAEGGRYGYTF
TRBV4-1 | CASSQGTFPKETQYF
TRBV13 | CASSLEEALSAQYF
TRBV7-8 | CASSFSGGRAKNIQYF
TRBV18 | CASSPATVNEQFF
TRBV30 | CAWTPRAGWETQYF
TRBV7-7 | CASGGTGFFYTEAFF
TRBV27 | CASTSNGRAEDTQYF
TRBV2 | CASSMAGQGNSPLHF
TRBV9 | CASSPSQETQYF
TRBV10-3 | CAIREIAGGEFSEQFF